This T cell receptor beta chain emerged from a study of control samples from healthy donors and cancer patients. CDR3 length: 15 amino acids. The V and J ends lost 3 bases and 2 bases, in that order; junction bases with no gene match: 4. Germline V gene lookup returns CDR1 SGHNT and CDR2 YYREEE (reference sequence). Sequencing was performed with immunoSEQ multiplex PCR; in TCRdb, only in-frame clones are kept and a portion is missing. The table has 45,000 to 70,000 clones, around 93% seen once. This clone showed up just once. Sequencing input: PBMCs. This clonotype was sampled from a man aged 25-40 years with colorectal cancer. This chain uses TRBV5-4 with TRBJ2-3, with 9 bases aligning to TRBD1. The CDR3 nucleotides read TGTGCCAGCAGCTGGGGACAGGGCTACACAGATACGCAGTATTTT. It specifies CASSWGQGYTDTQYF. Full variable domain (missing parts from reference TRBV5-4 and TRBJ2-3): ETGVTQSPTHLIKTRGQQVTLRCSSQSGHNTVSWYQQALGQGPQFIFQYYREEENGRGNFPPRFSGLQFPNYSSELNVNALELDDSALYLCASSWGQGYTDTQYFGPGTRLTVL.